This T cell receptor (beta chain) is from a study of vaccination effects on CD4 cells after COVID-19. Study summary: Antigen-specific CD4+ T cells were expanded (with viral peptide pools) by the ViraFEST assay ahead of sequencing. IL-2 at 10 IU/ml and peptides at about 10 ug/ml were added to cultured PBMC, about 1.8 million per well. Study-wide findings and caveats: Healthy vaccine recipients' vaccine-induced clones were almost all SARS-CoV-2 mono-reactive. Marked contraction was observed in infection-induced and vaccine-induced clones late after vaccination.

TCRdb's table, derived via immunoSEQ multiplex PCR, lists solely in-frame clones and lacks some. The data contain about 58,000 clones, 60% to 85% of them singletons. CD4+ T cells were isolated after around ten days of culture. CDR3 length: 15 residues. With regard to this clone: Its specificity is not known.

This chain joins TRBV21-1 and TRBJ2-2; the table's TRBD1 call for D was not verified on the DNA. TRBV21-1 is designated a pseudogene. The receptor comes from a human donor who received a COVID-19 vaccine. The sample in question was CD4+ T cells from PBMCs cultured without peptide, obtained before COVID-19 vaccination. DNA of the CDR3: TGTGCCAGCTGTTCGGACAGGATCAGCACCGGGGAGCTGTTTTTT. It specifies CASCSDRISTGELFF.